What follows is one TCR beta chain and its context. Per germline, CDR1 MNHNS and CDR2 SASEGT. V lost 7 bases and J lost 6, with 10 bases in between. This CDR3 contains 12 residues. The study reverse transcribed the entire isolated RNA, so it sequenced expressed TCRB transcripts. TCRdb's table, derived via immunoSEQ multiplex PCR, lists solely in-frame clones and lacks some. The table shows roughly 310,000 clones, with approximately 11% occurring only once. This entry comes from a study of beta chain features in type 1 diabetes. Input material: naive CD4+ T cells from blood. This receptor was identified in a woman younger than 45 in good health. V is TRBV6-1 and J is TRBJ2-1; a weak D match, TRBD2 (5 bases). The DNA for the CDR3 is TGTGCCAGCACCCGGGGAACCAATGAGCAGTTCTTC. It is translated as CASTRGTNEQFF.